The sample holds one count of the clone carrying this T cell receptor (beta chain). This sample was included in a study of cytomegalovirus exposure and HLA in healthy donors. The PCR employed 60 Vbeta primers together with 13 Jbeta primers. Repertoires were generated with immunoSEQ multiplex PCR, while TCRdb's copy carries only in-frame clones and drops some. The sample holds roughly 180,000 clones, approximately 81% seen once. This CDR3 is 17 amino acids long. In germline, CDR1 is SNHLY, CDR2 FYNNEI. V gave up 6 bases and J gave up 3 bases; unmatched junction bases: 12. Specimen: PBMCs. This TCR derives from a man aged 25-45 years in good health and CMV-seronegative. The chain carries TRBV2 and TRBJ2-7; the match to TRBD2 covers 12 bases. The CDR3 DNA reads TGTGCCAGCAGCCGATTATACGGACTAGCGGGGAACTACGAGCAGTACTTC. Translation: CASSRLYGLAGNYEQYF.